What follows are 2 T cell receptor beta chains derived from one specimen sequenced in a study of vaccination effects on CD4 cells after COVID-19. No cognate antigen is known for these TCRs. Using viral peptide pools, the ViraFEST assay grew out antigen-specific CD4+ T cells prior to sequencing. On roughly day 10 of culture, CD4+ T cells were separated out. It was two doses of either the BNT162b2 or mRNA-1273 vaccine that participants received. TCRdb keeps only in-frame clones here, not all; method: immunoSEQ multiplex PCR. This table holds tens of thousands of clones, about three quarters found once. This material consisted of CD4+ T cells from PBMCs cultured with SARS-CoV-2 spike peptides, taken after COVID-19 vaccination. Every receptor here comes from a human donor who received a COVID-19 vaccine. Some clones in this sample may be carry-over from other donors' samples.

This rearrangement joins TRBV3-1 (or the pseudogene TRBV3-2) to TRBJ1-2; D gene uncertain. Per germline, CDR1 LGHDT and CDR2 YNNKEL (reference sequence). V shed 2 bases and J shed 8 bases, with 18 bases lying between them. This CDR3 is 15 amino acids long. CDR3 in DNA: TGTGCCAGCAGCCAACCAACCGGGTCCAGTGGCGGCTACACCTTC. It encodes CASSQPTGSSGGYTF.

J is TRBJ2-6 and V is TRBV2; no clear D. In germline, CDR1 is SNHLY, CDR2 FYNNEI. There are 15 residues in the CDR3. The germline V and J ends were trimmed by 5 bases and 0 bases, with 8 bases remaining between them. DNA for the CDR3: TGTGCCAGCAGTTCAGGAGCCTCTGGGGCCAACGTCCTGACTTTC. Translation gives CASSSGASGANVLTF.